The 28 T cell receptor beta chains below were found in one sample sequenced in a study of OX40 agonist ivuxolimab in advanced cancers. Sequenced by immunoSEQ multiplex PCR; TCRdb stores in-frame clones only, minus some. In the table there are tens of thousands of clones, approximately 90% of which are singletons. Material: CD4+ or CD8+ T cells sorted from blood, obtained in a trial of the OX40 agonist ivuxolimab. The receptors shown here come from an adult with an advanced solid tumor such as melanoma, head and neck, liver or kidney cancer.

The rearrangement joins TRBV10-3 to TRBJ2-2; 15 bases line up with TRBD2. This CDR3 is 16 amino acids long. With 6 bases clipped from V and 7 bases from J, the junction kept 6 bases outside the gene matches. Looked up from germline, CDR1 is ENHRY and CDR2 is SYGVKD. The DNA for the CDR3 is TGTGCCATCAGCCCTGGACTAGCGGGAGGGTTCGGGGAGCTGTTTTTT. Translation gives CAISPGLAGGFGELFF.

As regards this clone: The sample contains more than one DNA sequence encoding this CDR3. The rearrangement links TRBV18 to TRBJ1-2; no definite D call. Trimming removed 2 bases from V and 2 bases from J, with 6 bases in between. CDR3 size: 13 residues. Germline lookup yields CDR1 KGHSH and CDR2 LQKENI. The CDR3 DNA reads as TGTGCCAGCTCACCAGGGGTCAACTATGGCTACACCTTC. The encoded protein is CASSPGVNYGYTF.

V usage is TRBV11-3 and J usage is TRBJ1-1; D is unresolved. The CDR3 has 13 amino acids. The germline V gene has CDR1 SGHNT and CDR2 YENEEA. The V end lost 2 bases, the J end lost 11 bases, and 15 bases lay between the germline ends. The CDR3 loop is CASSLSGRERAFF. The CDR3, as DNA: TGTGCCAGCAGCTTATCGGGGAGGGAAAGGGCTTTCTTT. Drawing the rest from reference TRBV11-3 and TRBJ1-1, the complete variable domain is EAGVVQSPRYKIIEKKQPVAFWCNPISGHNTLYWYLQNLGQGPELLIRYENEEAVDDSQLPKDRFSAERLKGVDSTLKIQPAELGDSAVYLCASSLSGRERAFFGQGTRLTVV.

This clone was counted only a few times. V usage is TRBV28 and J usage is TRBJ1-5; D may be TRBD1 (6 bases). Trimming took off 7 bases at V and 0 bases at J, with 13 bases between the two ends. The CDR3 consists of 15 residues. Germline CDR1 is MDHEN and CDR2 is SYDVKM. CDR3 nucleotides: TGTGCCAGCATCTCGGGGGCAGGTAGCAATCAGCCCCAGCATTTT. As protein: CASISGAGSNQPQHF.

J is TRBJ2-1 and V is TRBV10-2, with 7 bases fitting TRBD1. The trim removed 8 bases at V and 5 bases at J, leaving 9 bases unmatched. The CDR3 runs to 14 residues. Germline CDR1 and CDR2: WSHSY and SAAADI. The DNA of the CDR3 is TGCGCCAGCTTGGGGACAGTGAATGACAATGAGCAGTTCTTC. Its protein product is CASLGTVNDNEQFF.

The chain is built from TRBV6-6 and TRBJ2-1; D is undetermined. Per the germline V gene, CDR1 is MNHNY and CDR2 is SVGAGI (reference sequence). The V end lost 5 bases, the J end lost 6 bases, and 17 bases lay between the germline ends. The CDR3 covers 15 residues. Here the CDR3 reads CASSPRPQSGNEQFF. The CDR3 nucleotides read TGTGCCAGCAGTCCAAGGCCCCAGTCTGGCAATGAGCAGTTCTTC.

V and J are TRBV7-2 and TRBJ2-4; 12 nucleotides match TRBD2. The J segment lost 6 bases and the V segment lost 5 bases, leaving 8 bases of the junction unmatched. The CDR3 totals 16 residues. CDR1 is SGHTA and CDR2 is FQGNSA in the germline V gene. The CDR3 here is CASSDRTLAGGNIQYF. CDR3 in DNA: TGTGCCAGCAGCGACCGAACACTAGCGGGGGGAAACATTCAGTACTTC.

J is TRBJ1-4 and V is TRBV5-1, with D maybe TRBD1 (6 bases). The CDR3 totals 14 residues. Trimming left V 4 bases short and J 6 bases short, with 13 bases between. The germline V gene encodes CDR1 SGHRS and CDR2 YFSETQ. The CDR3 spells CASSVGQRDEKLFF. In DNA form, the CDR3 reads TGCGCCAGCAGCGTCGGACAGAGGGATGAAAAACTGTTTTTT.

This chain links TRBV6-1 with TRBJ2-1, with TRBD2 as a possible D gene (6 bases). Germline CDR1 MNHNS, CDR2 SASEGT. Trimming shortened V by 8 bases and J by 5 bases, and 19 bases separated the two germline ends. This CDR3 comprises 15 residues. CDR3 region: CASGSRAGGNNEQFF. The CDR3 DNA reads TGTGCCAGCGGGTCACGGGCGGGCGGGAACAATGAGCAGTTCTTC.

The chain has TRBV5-5 and TRBJ1-5, with a possible D match to TRBD1 (5 bases). CDR1 SGHKS and CDR2 YYEKEE come from the germline V gene (reference sequence). The V and J ends lost 0 bases and 2 bases respectively, with 15 bases between them. CDR3 length: 17 residues. The CDR3 is CASSLEAGVGGNQPQHF. For the CDR3, the DNA is TGTGCCAGCAGCTTGGAGGCGGGGGTAGGTGGCAATCAGCCCCAGCATTTT.

The chain employs TRBV5-4 and TRBJ2-7; 7 positions agree with TRBD1. CDR1 is SGHNT and CDR2 is YYREEE in the germline V gene (reference sequence). Trimming took 2 bases from V and 1 from J; bases not matched to a gene: 6. The CDR3 covers 15 residues. The CDR3 coding sequence is TGTGCCAGCAGCTTACGACAGGGAGCATCCTACGAGCAGTACTTC. It is translated as CASSLRQGASYEQYF.

The chain is built from TRBV27 and TRBJ1-2; the match to TRBD1 covers 7 bases. Germline CDR1 reads MNHEY; CDR2 reads SMNVEV (reference sequence). The CDR3 length is 14 residues. The ends lost 2 bases at V and 8 bases at J; junction bases unmatched: 8. This CDR3 is CASSLPPGQRGYTF. CDR3 coding DNA: TGTGCCAGCAGTTTACCCCCGGGACAGCGGGGCTACACCTTC.

This clone was picked up a small number of times. V usage is TRBV7-9 and J usage is TRBJ1-5, with TRBD1 matching 7 bases. The V and J ends lost 5 bases and 6 bases, in that order; junction bases with no gene match: 4. Germline values: CDR1 SEHNR, CDR2 FQNEAQ (reference sequence). The CDR3 has 13 residues. The CDR3: CASSPGQIQPQHF. The CDR3 nucleotides are TGTGCCAGCAGCCCGGGACAGATTCAGCCCCAGCATTTT.

The rearrangement uses TRBV30 and TRBJ2-5; TRBD2 matches 12 bases. Germline CDR1 and CDR2: GTSNPN and SVGIG (reference sequence). Unmatched junction bases numbered 12, after V lost 2 bases and J lost 5 bases. The CDR3 is made up of 17 amino acids. In DNA form, the CDR3 reads TGTGCCTGGAGTACCGCCCTCGGGACTAGCGGGCGGGAGACCCAGTACTTC. It yields the protein CAWSTALGTSGRETQYF.

Note on this clone: One junction end does not reproduce the germline sequence, and a read error may be involved. V and J are TRBV19 and TRBJ1-5; D is unresolved. The CDR3 has 14 residues. The V gene's germline CDR1 is LNHDA and CDR2 SQIVND (reference sequence). The CDR3 loop is CVSTLPASNQPQHF. CDR3 DNA sequence: TGTGTCAGTACCCTGCCCGCGAGCAATCAGCCCCAGCATTTT.

This clone was detected only a few times. CDR3 region: CSVAGGSVSYEQYF. CDR3 coding DNA: TGCAGCGTGGCAGGGGGCTCGGTCTCCTACGAGCAGTACTTC. The chain uses TRBV29-1 and TRBJ2-7, with TRBD1 matching over 8 bases. J gave up 0 bases and V 6 bases, and 7 bases lay outside the gene matches. Germline V gene lookup returns CDR1 SQVTM and CDR2 ANQGSEA. The CDR3 is 14 amino acids.

The chain carries TRBV2 and TRBJ2-5; the match to TRBD2 covers 7 bases. V was pared by 6 bases and J by 5 bases, with 15 bases of the junction left unmatched. The germline V gene has CDR1 SNHLY and CDR2 FYNNEI. The CDR3 sequence is 16 residues long. As DNA, the CDR3 is TGTGCCAGCAGACCATTTATAGCGGGTGGGGAGGAGACCCAGTACTTC. This encodes CASRPFIAGGEETQYF.

This clone was recorded only once. J is TRBJ2-3 and V is TRBV7-3, with 12 bases identical to TRBD2. J lost 14 bases, V lost 4 bases, and 7 bases had no gene match. Germline assignment: CDR1 SGHTA and CDR2 FQGTGA. The CDR3 length is 13 residues. CDR3: CASSSLTSGSPYF. The CDR3 bases are TGTGCCAGCAGCTCCTTGACTAGCGGGAGTCCGTATTTT.

The chain has TRBV29-1 and TRBJ2-3; 7 bases align to TRBD1. Germline CDR1 SQVTM, CDR2 ANQGSEA. V trimming: 6 bases; J trimming: 6 bases; junction bases outside the gene matches: 12. This CDR3 has 14 amino acids. CDR3 sequence (DNA): TGCAGCGTCACGAAACAGGGGTTACTTGATACGCAGTATTTT. Residues: CSVTKQGLLDTQYF.

This chain joins TRBV21-1 and TRBJ2-7; the table's TRBD2 call for D was not verified on the DNA. TRBV21-1 is given as a pseudogene. This CDR3 has 16 amino acids. CDR3: CASSKAVALRAYEQYF. In DNA form, the CDR3 reads TGTGCCAGCAGCAAAGCGGTAGCTCTCCGGGCCTACGAGCAGTACTTC.

J is TRBJ1-2 and V is TRBV6-5; D gene ambiguous. Germline assignment: CDR1 MNHEY and CDR2 SVGAGI. This CDR3 is 13 amino acids long. Trimming left V 2 bases short and J 3 bases short, with 7 bases between. This chain's CDR3 is CASSYREDYGYTF. CDR3 nucleotides: TGTGCCAGCAGTTACAGGGAGGACTATGGCTACACCTTC.

The CDR3 protein is CASSSEASTDTQYF. CDR3 coding DNA: TGTGCCAGCAGCTCAGAAGCCAGCACAGATACGCAGTATTTT. The chain has TRBV7-3 and TRBJ2-3; no definite D call. V was trimmed by 4 bases and J by 0 bases, leaving 8 bases between them. From germline, CDR1 is SGHTA and CDR2 FQGTGA. The CDR3 extends over 14 amino acids.

This clone has only one observation. This sequence joins TRBV7-2 and TRBJ1-5; no firm D call. Trimming took off 5 bases at V and 0 bases at J, with 11 bases between the two ends. The CDR3 length is 15 residues. Germline lookup yields CDR1 SGHTA and CDR2 FQGNSA. CDR3 DNA: TGTGCCAGCAGCCCGACGGTCAATAGCAATCAGCCCCAGCATTTT. Translated: CASSPTVNSNQPQHF.

This rearrangement joins TRBV28 to TRBJ1-2; 7 bases map to TRBD1. Losses at the gene ends were 3 bases for V and 8 bases for J; bases not matched to a gene: 9. Germline CDR1 reads MDHEN; CDR2 reads SYDVKM. The CDR3 length is 14 residues. The CDR3, as DNA: TGTGCCAGCAGTTTTGTCGACAGGGCCGGGGGCTACACCTTC. Translation gives CASSFVDRAGGYTF.

This CDR3 reads CASKGTGHGYTF. DNA for the CDR3: TGTGCCAGCAAGGGGACGGGTCATGGCTACACCTTC. The chain couples TRBV19 to TRBJ1-2; maybe TRBD1 (5 bases). The CDR3 runs to 12 residues. The germline V gene has CDR1 LNHDA and CDR2 SQIVND (reference sequence). The V end lost 9 bases, the J end lost 6 bases, and 14 bases lay between the germline ends.

V gene TRBV6-1 combines with J gene TRBJ1-1, with D hard to call. The CDR3 totals 13 residues. Deletions cut 2 bases from V and 0 bases from J, with 4 bases between. The germline V gene has CDR1 MNHNS and CDR2 SASEGT. The CDR3 bases are TGTGCCAGCAGTGAACGGATGAACACTGAAGCTTTCTTT. It specifies CASSERMNTEAFF.

The J gene is TRBJ2-1, the V gene TRBV2, with TRBD2 as a possible D gene (6 bases). V dropped 0 bases and J dropped 13 bases, with 25 bases sitting between them. From germline, CDR1 is SNHLY and CDR2 FYNNEI. This CDR3 has 17 residues. The CDR3 DNA follows: TGTGCCAGCAGTGAAGCTGGTACGAGTATGGGGACTTCGCAACAGTTCTTC. Translation gives CASSEAGTSMGTSQQFF.

The rearrangement links TRBV9 to TRBJ1-5, with D uncertain. Trimming shortened V by 3 bases and J by 0 bases, and 10 bases separated the two germline ends. Germline V gives CDR1 SGDLS, CDR2 YYNGEE. The CDR3 extends over 15 amino acids. For the CDR3, the DNA is TGTGCCAGCAGCGCGAGGGTGAATAGCAATCAGCCCCAGCATTTT. Translated: CASSARVNSNQPQHF.